Each of the 30 T cell receptor beta chains below was sequenced from the same sample in a study of cytomegalovirus exposure and HLA in healthy donors. Vbeta (60) and Jbeta (13) primers were used in the PCR. TCRdb's copy holds only in-frame clones and misses some; the assay was immunoSEQ multiplex PCR. The sample contains 40,000 to 45,000 clones, roughly 51% of which appear only once. The source material was PBMCs. These receptors all stem from a man aged 55 to 70 in good health and CMV-seronegative.

This clone was recorded a few times. The chain joins TRBV18 to TRBJ2-5; D is perhaps TRBD2 (5 bases). CDR1 is KGHSH, CDR2 LQKENI, per germline. The CDR3 runs 13 residues. Trimming shortened V by 6 bases and J by 2 bases, and 10 bases separated the two germline ends. The chain's CDR3 is CASSTRGQETQYF. Here the CDR3 DNA reads TGTGCCAGCTCCACCAGAGGGCAAGAGACCCAGTACTTC. Using reference TRBV18 and TRBJ2-5 for the parts outside the CDR3, the full variable domain is NAGVMQNPRHLVRRRGQEARLRCSPMKGHSHVYWYRQLPEEGLKFMVYLQKENIIDESGMPKERFSAEFPKEGPSILRIQQVVRGDSAAYFCASSTRGQETQYFGPGTRLLVL.

J is TRBJ1-1 and V is TRBV5-4; D may be TRBD1 (6 bases). The germline gives CDR1 SGHNT, CDR2 YYREEE (reference sequence). The V end lost 4 bases, the J end lost 4 bases, and 17 bases lay between the germline ends. This CDR3 contains 15 residues. The CDR3, as DNA: TGTGCCAGCAGCGAGGCAGGGGCGCCGAGCACTGAAGCTTTCTTT. It specifies CASSEAGAPSTEAFF.

V and J are TRBV18 and TRBJ1-1, with no clear D. This CDR3 contains 14 residues. Trimming removed 2 bases from V and 5 bases from J, with 12 bases in between. Germline CDR1 reads KGHSH; CDR2 reads LQKENI. The CDR3 reads CASSPWGAATEAFF. In nucleotides, the CDR3 is TGTGCCAGCTCACCATGGGGAGCCGCTACTGAAGCTTTCTTT.

V usage is TRBV28 and J usage is TRBJ2-5; 8 bases are shared with TRBD2. Per germline, CDR1 MDHEN and CDR2 SYDVKM. The length of the CDR3 is 13 residues. With V trimmed by 5 bases and J by 3 bases, 2 bases remained unmatched. This CDR3 is CASSPGGEETQYF. DNA of the CDR3: TGTGCCAGCAGTCCCGGGGGGGAAGAGACCCAGTACTTC.

The sample holds a few counts of this clone. The J gene is TRBJ1-5, the V gene TRBV4-2; TRBD1 is a possible D gene (5 bases). Trimming removed 0 bases at V and 5 bases at J, with 11 bases between. CDR3 size: 15 residues. In germline, CDR1 is LGHNA, CDR2 YNFKEQ. The CDR3, as DNA: TGTGCCAGCAGCCAAGATTACGCGGGGCATCAGCCCCAGCATTTT. Its protein product is CASSQDYAGHQPQHF.

The chain uses TRBV6-1 and TRBJ2-5; 10 bases match TRBD1. Germline V gene data show CDR1 as MNHNS and CDR2 as SASEGT. Losses at the gene ends were 3 bases for V and 3 bases for J; bases not matched to a gene: 4. There are 15 residues in the CDR3. The CDR3: CASSEPGTGEETQYF. The CDR3 DNA is TGTGCCAGCAGTGAGCCAGGGACAGGGGAAGAGACCCAGTACTTC.

This chain joins TRBV7-9 and TRBJ1-5; D gene uncertain. This CDR3 spans 13 amino acids. CDR1 is SEHNR, CDR2 FQNEAQ, per germline (reference sequence). The germline V and J ends were trimmed by 6 bases and 7 bases, with 13 bases remaining between them. In nucleotides, the CDR3 is TGTGCCAGCAGTTCCTCAGGCGTCCAGCCCCAGCATTTT. Its translation: CASSSSGVQPQHF.

The rearrangement uses TRBV11-2 and TRBJ2-4; 10 bases match TRBD1. The CDR3 loop spans 13 amino acids. Per germline, CDR1 SGHAT and CDR2 FQNNGV. Trimming at V came to 5 bases and at J to 8 bases, leaving 3 bases not matched to a gene. CDR3 in amino acids: CASSPGTGDIQYF. The DNA for the CDR3 is TGTGCCAGCAGCCCCGGGACAGGGGACATTCAGTACTTC.

The genes are TRBV11-2 and TRBJ1-5; weak D call: TRBD1 (5 bases). The V end was cut by 3 bases, the J end by 0 bases, with 9 bases between. Germline assignment: CDR1 SGHAT and CDR2 FQNNGV. CDR3 length: 15 amino acids. As DNA, the CDR3 is TGTGCCAGCAGCTTCACAGGAGATAGCAATCAGCCCCAGCATTTT. Amino acid sequence: CASSFTGDSNQPQHF.

In its sample, this clone was seen many times. DNA for the CDR3: TGTGCCATCGCCACTCTAGACCCAGATACGCAGTATTTT. It translates to CAIATLDPDTQYF. The chain carries TRBV2 and TRBJ2-3; D gene unclear. Trimming left V 10 bases short and J 4 bases short, with 15 bases between. The CDR3 runs to 13 residues. Germline-derived CDR1 and CDR2 are SNHLY and FYNNEI.

The chain recombines TRBV30 with TRBJ1-5; 7 positions match TRBD1. Trimming removed 5 bases from V and 4 bases from J; junction bases left unmatched: 5. Germline V gives CDR1 GTSNPN, CDR2 SVGIG (reference sequence). The CDR3 is 13 residues long. As DNA, the CDR3 is TGTGCCTGGTCCCAGGGGGATAATCAGCCCCAGCATTTT. Its protein is CAWSQGDNQPQHF.

J is TRBJ1-3 and V is TRBV7-8, with D possibly TRBD1 on 6 matching bases. Germline CDR1 is SGHVS and CDR2 is FQNEAQ. The V and J ends lost 4 bases and 0 bases respectively, with 10 bases between them. The CDR3 is 15 residues long. The CDR3 reads CASSWDTNSGNTIYF. The DNA of the CDR3 is TGTGCCAGCAGCTGGGACACCAACTCTGGAAACACCATATATTTT.

Only a few counts were recorded for this clone. The chain recombines TRBV29-1 with TRBJ2-1, with 8 bases fitting TRBD2. The CDR3 is made up of 13 amino acids. Germline V gene data show CDR1 as SQVTM and CDR2 as ANQGSEA. With 4 bases clipped from V and 10 bases from J, the junction kept 9 bases outside the gene matches. CDR3 residues: CSVGSGEDSEQFF. CDR3 sequence (DNA): TGCAGCGTTGGTAGCGGGGAGGACTCGGAGCAGTTCTTC.

The rearrangement links TRBV19 to TRBJ1-5; TRBD1 might be the D (6 bases). Germline V gene sequence: CDR1 LNHDA, CDR2 SQIVND (reference sequence). The CDR3 runs to 14 residues. V was pared by 6 bases and J by 2 bases, with 11 bases between. The CDR3 sequence: CASSSRQGNQPQHF. CDR3 in DNA: TGTGCCAGTAGCTCTAGACAGGGCAATCAGCCCCAGCATTTT.

The rearrangement uses TRBV5-6 and TRBJ1-5; D is unclear. V was cut by 0 bases and J by 6 bases, with 7 bases left in between. CDR3 size: 13 residues. Germline V CDR1 and CDR2: SGHDT, YYEEEE. The CDR3 protein is CASSLAGVQPQHF. For the CDR3, the DNA is TGTGCCAGCAGCTTGGCAGGTGTTCAGCCCCAGCATTTT.

The chain is built from TRBV7-8 and TRBJ2-7; 10 bases map to TRBD1. This CDR3 region has 14 residues. Germline CDR1 reads SGHVS; CDR2 reads FQNEAQ. The junction had 6 bases not matched to a gene; V was cut back by 5 bases and J by 5 bases. For the CDR3, the DNA is TGTGCCAGCAGCACCTGGGACAGGGGTAACGAGCAGTACTTC. Translating gives CASSTWDRGNEQYF.

The genes are TRBV13 and TRBJ1-1; 9 bases are shared with TRBD1. This CDR3 has 15 amino acids. J was trimmed by 6 bases and V by 5 bases; bases with no gene match: 10. Germline V gene lookup returns CDR1 PRHDT and CDR2 FYEKMQ (reference sequence). The CDR3 region is CASSPSRDRVPEAFF. The CDR3 DNA follows: TGTGCCAGCAGCCCTTCGAGGGACAGGGTCCCTGAAGCTTTCTTT.

The V call is TRBV18, the J call TRBJ1-4; D gene uncertain. Germline CDR1 reads KGHSH; CDR2 reads LQKENI. V lost 2 bases to trimming and J lost 8 bases, with 9 bases between them. This CDR3 spans 13 amino acids. This chain's CDR3 is CASSPTGLEKLFF. The DNA for the CDR3 is TGTGCCAGCTCACCAACCGGGTTGGAAAAACTGTTTTTT.

V is TRBV7-8 and J is TRBJ2-2; unclear D gene. Germline CDR1 SGHVS, CDR2 FQNEAQ. Trimming removed 6 bases from V and 1 base from J, with 12 bases in between. CDR3 length: 15 amino acids. The chain's CDR3 is CASRPARLNTGELFF. CDR3 in DNA: TGTGCCAGCAGACCAGCGCGGTTGAACACCGGGGAGCTGTTTTTT. Together with reference TRBV7-8 and TRBJ2-2, the CDR3 gives the full variable domain: GAGVSQSPRYKVAKRGQDVALRCDPISGHVSLFWYQQALGQGPEFLTYFQNEAQLDKSGLPSDRFFAERPEGSVSTLKIQRTQQEDSAVYLCASRPARLNTGELFFGEGSRLTVL.

The genes are TRBV7-2 and TRBJ2-5; D is possibly TRBD2 (5 bases). The V gene's germline CDR1 is SGHTA and CDR2 FQGNSA. This CDR3 region has 13 residues. V lost 2 bases and J lost 4, with 8 bases in between. This CDR3 reads CASSLRGIETQYF. In DNA, the CDR3 is TGTGCCAGCAGCTTACGAGGGATAGAGACCCAGTACTTC.

The sample holds a few counts of this clone. The rearrangement uses TRBV30 and TRBJ1-1; D unresolved. This CDR3 contains 13 residues. Per germline, CDR1 GTSNPN and CDR2 SVGIG (reference sequence). V shed 3 bases and J shed 5 bases, with 13 bases lying between them. This CDR3 is CAWRRGLWTEAFF. DNA for the CDR3: TGTGCCTGGAGAAGAGGGCTTTGGACTGAAGCTTTCTTT.

The chain is built from TRBV30 and TRBJ1-1; no firm D call. The CDR3 has 11 residues. Germline V CDR1 and CDR2: GTSNPN, SVGIG (reference sequence). Trimming removed 0 bases from V and 5 bases from J, with 4 bases in between. The CDR3 DNA is TGTGCCTGGAGTGTACTTACTGAAGCTTTCTTT. It codes for CAWSVLTEAFF.

The chain uses TRBV7-2 and TRBJ1-5, with D maybe TRBD1 (5 bases). V was pared by 2 bases and J by 3 bases, with 11 bases between. Germline V gene sequence: CDR1 SGHTA, CDR2 FQGNSA. The CDR3 is 15 amino acids. CDR3 region: CASSLQDMNNQPQHF. CDR3 bases: TGTGCCAGCAGCTTACAGGACATGAACAATCAGCCCCAGCATTTT. Looking up the rest from reference TRBV7-2 and TRBJ1-5 gives the full variable domain: GAGVSQSPSNKVTEKGKDVELRCDPISGHTALYWYRQSLGQGLEFLIYFQGNSAPDKSGLPSDRFSAERTGGSVSTLTIQRTQQEDSAVYLCASSLQDMNNQPQHFGDGTRLSIL.

The chain employs TRBV18 and TRBJ2-2; TRBD2 agrees at 8 bases. The germline V gene has CDR1 KGHSH and CDR2 LQKENI. V shed 3 bases, J shed 5 bases, and the junction held 5 bases outside the gene matches. The CDR3 loop spans 15 amino acids. The CDR3 coding sequence is TGTGCCAGCTCACCCCAACGGGGGGGAACCGGGGAGCTGTTTTTT. Its protein product is CASSPQRGGTGELFF.

The chain employs TRBV6-5 and TRBJ2-1; 7 bases map to TRBD2. The germline CDR1 and CDR2 sequences are MNHEY and SVGAGI. The CDR3 is made up of 14 amino acids. J was trimmed by 6 bases and V by 7 bases; bases with no gene match: 9. CDR3 residues: CASKLSLAANEQFF. The CDR3 DNA follows: TGTGCCAGCAAACTTTCCCTAGCGGCCAATGAGCAGTTCTTC.

The genes are TRBV4-3 and TRBJ2-1; unclear D gene. The germline V gene encodes CDR1 LGHNA and CDR2 YSLEER. The V and J ends lost 0 bases and 5 bases respectively, with 11 bases between them. This CDR3 comprises 15 residues. CDR3 sequence (DNA): TGCGCCAGCAGCCAAGATGGCTGGGCAAACAATGAGCAGTTCTTC. Translating gives CASSQDGWANNEQFF.

This chain uses TRBV30 with TRBJ2-5; maybe TRBD1 (6 bases). TRBJ2-7 explains the end of the DNA better; the J call may be wrong. This CDR3 comprises 11 residues. Germline assignment: CDR1 GTSNPN and CDR2 SVGIG (reference sequence). The CDR3 loop is CACRGTYEQYF. Written as DNA, the CDR3 is TGTGCGTGCAGGGGAACCTACGAGCAGTACTTC.

This clone was seen only a few times. The chain couples TRBV4-1 to TRBJ2-7, with 10 bases fitting TRBD1. This CDR3 spans 15 amino acids. V lost 3 bases and J lost 4; bases outside the gene matches: 6. Germline V lookup: CDR1 MGHRA, CDR2 YSYEKL. The CDR3 here is CASSHERTGGYEQYF. The CDR3 DNA is TGCGCCAGCAGCCACGAACGGACAGGGGGATACGAGCAGTACTTC.

The chain uses TRBV29-1 and TRBJ2-5, with TRBD2 identical over 11 bases. This CDR3 is built from 13 residues. The ends lost 5 bases at V and 7 bases at J; junction bases unmatched: 6. Germline CDR1 SQVTM, CDR2 ANQGSEA. The CDR3 DNA reads TGCAGCGTTCTACTAGCGGGAGAGGGGACCCAGTACTTC. As protein: CSVLLAGEGTQYF.

The chain couples TRBV5-4 to TRBJ2-1; D not certain. This CDR3 has 13 amino acids. Germline V gene sequence: CDR1 SGHNT, CDR2 YYREEE (reference sequence). Trimming took 1 base from V and 5 from J, leaving 7 bases between them. The CDR3 loop is CASSLPNDNEQFF. The CDR3 DNA is TGTGCCAGCAGCTTGCCCAATGACAATGAGCAGTTCTTC. The complete variable domain, with remaining parts taken from reference TRBV5-4 and TRBJ2-1, reads ETGVTQSPTHLIKTRGQQVTLRCSSQSGHNTVSWYQQALGQGPQFIFQYYREEENGRGNFPPRFSGLQFPNYSSELNVNALELDDSALYLCASSLPNDNEQFFGPGTRLTVL.